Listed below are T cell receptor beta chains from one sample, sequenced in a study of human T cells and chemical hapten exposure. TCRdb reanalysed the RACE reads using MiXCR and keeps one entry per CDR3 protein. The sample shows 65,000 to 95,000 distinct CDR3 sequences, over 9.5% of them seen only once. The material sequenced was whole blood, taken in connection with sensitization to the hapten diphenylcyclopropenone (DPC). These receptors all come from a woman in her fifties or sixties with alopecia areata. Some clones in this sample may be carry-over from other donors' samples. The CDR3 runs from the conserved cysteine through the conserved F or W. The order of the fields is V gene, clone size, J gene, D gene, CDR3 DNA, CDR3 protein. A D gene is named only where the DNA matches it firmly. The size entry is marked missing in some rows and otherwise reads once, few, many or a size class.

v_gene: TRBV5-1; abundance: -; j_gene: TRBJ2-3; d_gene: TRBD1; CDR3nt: TGCGCCAGCAGCTTGGAAGGGGGCTTGAGCACAGATACGCAGTATTTT; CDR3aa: CASSLEGGLSTDTQYF
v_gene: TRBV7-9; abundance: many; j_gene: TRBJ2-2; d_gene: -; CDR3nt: TGTGCCAGCAGTCTAGTGGTTGGGGGCACCGGGGAGCTGTTTTTT; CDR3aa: CASSLVVGGTGELFF
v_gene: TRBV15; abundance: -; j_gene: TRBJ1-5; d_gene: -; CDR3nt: TGTGCCACCAGCAGAGATTTGCGGGATCAGCCCCAGCATTTT; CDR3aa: CATSRDLRDQPQHF
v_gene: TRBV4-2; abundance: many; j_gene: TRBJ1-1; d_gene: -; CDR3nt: TGTGCCAGCAGCCAAGAGGAGGGGCGTGCTGAAGCTTTCTTT; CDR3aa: CASSQEEGRAEAFF
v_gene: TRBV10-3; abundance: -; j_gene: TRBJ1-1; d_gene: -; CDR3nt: TGTGCCATCAATCACGCAGGGCCGAACACTGAAGCTTTCTTT; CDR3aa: CAINHAGPNTEAFF
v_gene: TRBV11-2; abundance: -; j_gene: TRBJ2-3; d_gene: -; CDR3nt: TGTGCCAGCAGCTTACTCGTACTAGCAGATACGCAGTATTTT; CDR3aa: CASSLLVLADTQYF
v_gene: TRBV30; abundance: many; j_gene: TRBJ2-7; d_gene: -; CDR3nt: TGTGCCTGGAGTGTAGGGCAGGCCTACGAGCAGTACTTC; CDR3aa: CAWSVGQAYEQYF
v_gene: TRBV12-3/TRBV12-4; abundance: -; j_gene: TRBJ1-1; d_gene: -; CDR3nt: TGTGCCAGCAGTTTAGGTGGGGCGCCTCTGAGTAACACTGAAGCTTTCTTT; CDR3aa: CASSLGGAPLSNTEAFF
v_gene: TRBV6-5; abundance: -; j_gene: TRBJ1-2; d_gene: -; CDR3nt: TGTGCCAGCAGTTACTCAAACAGGGAACCATATATTCCTCGCTACACCTTC; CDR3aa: CASSYSNREPYIPRYTF
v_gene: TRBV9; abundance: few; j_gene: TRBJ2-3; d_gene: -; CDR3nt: TGTGCCAGCAGCCCCCGGGGCACAGATACGCAGTATTTT; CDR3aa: CASSPRGTDTQYF
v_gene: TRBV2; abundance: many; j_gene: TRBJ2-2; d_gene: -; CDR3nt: TGTGCCAGCAGGGAGGGGCCCACCGGGGAGCTGTTTTTT; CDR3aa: CASREGPTGELFF
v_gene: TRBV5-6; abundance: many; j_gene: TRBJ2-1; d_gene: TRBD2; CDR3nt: TGTGCCAGCAGCTTCACACCCACTAGCGGGGGATACAATGAGCAGTTCTTC; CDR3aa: CASSFTPTSGGYNEQFF
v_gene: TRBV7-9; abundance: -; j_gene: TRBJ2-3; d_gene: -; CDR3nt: TGTGCCAGCAGCATGGACTTTAGCACAGATACGCAGTATTTT; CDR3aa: CASSMDFSTDTQYF
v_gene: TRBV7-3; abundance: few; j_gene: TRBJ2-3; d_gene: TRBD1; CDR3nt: TGTGCCAGCAGCAACCGCCAGGGGGCTAGCACAGATACGCAGTATTTT; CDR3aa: CASSNRQGASTDTQYF
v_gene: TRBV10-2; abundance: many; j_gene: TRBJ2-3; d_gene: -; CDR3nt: TGCGCCAGCGGGGCGGCGAATACGCAGTATTTT; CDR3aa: CASGAANTQYF
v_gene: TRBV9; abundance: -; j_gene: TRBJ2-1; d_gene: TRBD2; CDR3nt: TGTGCCAGCAGCGTAGCTACGGGGGGTGGTTACAATGAGCAGTTCTTC; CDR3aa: CASSVATGGGYNEQFF
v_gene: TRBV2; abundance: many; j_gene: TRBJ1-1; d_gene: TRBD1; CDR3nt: TGTGCCAGCAGTGAACGACAGGGGTATGGCACTGAAGCTTTCTTT; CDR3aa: CASSERQGYGTEAFF
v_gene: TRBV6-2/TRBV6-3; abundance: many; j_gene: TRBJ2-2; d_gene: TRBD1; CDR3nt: TGTGCCAGCAGAACCCTTTCGGACAGGGACACCGGGGAGCTGTTTTTT; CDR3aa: CASRTLSDRDTGELFF
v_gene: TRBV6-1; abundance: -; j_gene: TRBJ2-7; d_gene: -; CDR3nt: TGTGCCAGCATAGATCCATCGGCGGGAAGCTCCTACGAGCAGTACTTC; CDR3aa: CASIDPSAGSSYEQYF
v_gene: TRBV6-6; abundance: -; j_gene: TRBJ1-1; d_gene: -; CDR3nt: TGTGCCAGCAGTTTTTTACAGGGTTCGACTGAAGCTTTCTTT; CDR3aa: CASSFLQGSTEAFF
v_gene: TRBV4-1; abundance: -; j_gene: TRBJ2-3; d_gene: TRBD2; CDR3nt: TGCGCCAGCAGCCAAGATCCGGGGGGAGGTGATACGCAGTATTTT; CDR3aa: CASSQDPGGGDTQYF
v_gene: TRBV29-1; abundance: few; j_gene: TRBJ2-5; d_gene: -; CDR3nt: TGCAGCGTCCACAGAAACCAAGAGACCCAGTACTTC; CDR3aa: CSVHRNQETQYF
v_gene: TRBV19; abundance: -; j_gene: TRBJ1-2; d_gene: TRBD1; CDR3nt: TGTGCCAGTAGCACGACAGGGGGCATGGATGGCTACACCTTC; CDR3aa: CASSTTGGMDGYTF
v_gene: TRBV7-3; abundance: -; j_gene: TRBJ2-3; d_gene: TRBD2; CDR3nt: TGTGCCAGCAGCTCCGGACTAGCCCCAGATACGCAGTATTTT; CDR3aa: CASSSGLAPDTQYF
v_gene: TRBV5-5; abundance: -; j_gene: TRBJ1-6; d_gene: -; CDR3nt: TGTGCCAGCAGCTTGATGGGGCAGTATAATTCACCCCTCCACTTT; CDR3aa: CASSLMGQYNSPLHF
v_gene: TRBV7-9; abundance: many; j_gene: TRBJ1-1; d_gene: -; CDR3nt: TGTGCCAGCAGCGCCCGGACAGCTTTAAACACTGAAGCTTTCTTT; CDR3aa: CASSARTALNTEAFF
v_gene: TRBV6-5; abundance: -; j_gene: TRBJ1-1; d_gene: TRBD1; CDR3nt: TGTGCCAGCAGTTATAGGGGGCGCACGACTGAAGCTTTCTTT; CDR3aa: CASSYRGRTTEAFF
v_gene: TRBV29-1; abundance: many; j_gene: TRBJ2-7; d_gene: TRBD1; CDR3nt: TGCAGCGTTGTAAAGGACAGGGGAGGCGAGCAGTACTTC; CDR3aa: CSVVKDRGGEQYF
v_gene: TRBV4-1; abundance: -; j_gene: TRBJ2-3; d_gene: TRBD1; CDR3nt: TGCGCCAGCAGCCAAGAGGGACAGGGGGGGGCAGATACGCAGTATTTT; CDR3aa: CASSQEGQGGADTQYF